A single sample is the source of the 19 T cell receptor beta chains below, sequenced in a study of blood T cell repertoires in COVID-19. Only in-frame clones appear in the TCRdb table, and some are missing; sequencing was by immunoSEQ multiplex PCR. Of around 310,000 clones in the sample, 89% were seen once. Input material: PBMCs or T cells enriched from blood (not recorded which). The receptors come from a middle-aged woman who had recovered from COVID-19.

A few counts support this clone. This chain connects TRBV10-3 to TRBJ1-1; 8 nucleotides match TRBD1. The CDR3 has 15 amino acids. J gave up 1 base and V 8 bases, and 9 bases lay outside the gene matches. Germline CDR1 reads ENHRY; CDR2 reads SYGVKD. CDR3 in DNA: TGTGCCATCCGTCAGGACAGGGAAGCGAACACTGAAGCTTTCTTT. Amino acids: CAIRQDREANTEAFF.

This clone was detected once. The DNA for the CDR3 is TGCAGTGCTAGTCTACTAGCGGGTCGCGAGCAGTACTTC. Protein: CSASLLAGREQYF. This chain joins TRBV20-1 and TRBJ2-7, with 9 positions matching TRBD2. CDR1 DFQATT and CDR2 SNEGSKA come from the germline V gene (reference sequence). The CDR3 runs to 13 residues. The V and J ends lost 3 bases and 6 bases, in that order; junction bases with no gene match: 6.

This clone was observed once. This CDR3 is CASSSTTGYNEQFF. CDR3 coding DNA: TGTGCCAGCAGCTCGACCACAGGGTACAATGAGCAGTTCTTC. This sequence joins TRBV7-9 and TRBJ2-1; possibly TRBD1 for D (6 bases). The germline V gene encodes CDR1 SEHNR and CDR2 FQNEAQ (reference sequence). There are 14 residues in the CDR3. Trimming cost V 4 bases and J 4 bases, with 11 bases left between them. The whole variable domain, filled in from reference TRBV7-9 and TRBJ2-1, reads DTGVSQNPRHKITKRGQNVTFRCDPISEHNRLYWYRQTLGQGPEFLTYFQNEAQLEKSRLLSDRFSAERPKGSFSTLEIQRTEQGDSAMYLCASSSTTGYNEQFFGPGTRLTVL.

The rearrangement uses TRBV12-3 or TRBV12-4 and TRBJ1-2; D is perhaps TRBD1 (6 bases). The CDR3 runs to 13 residues. The V end was cut by 2 bases, the J end by 6 bases, with 10 bases between. The CDR3 protein is CASSLNRDDGYTF. The CDR3 DNA follows: TGTGCCAGCAGTTTAAACAGGGATGATGGCTACACCTTC.

The chain links TRBV11-2 to TRBJ2-1; TRBD2 matches 12 bases. V was pared by 5 bases and J by 14 bases, with 16 bases of the junction left unmatched. Germline V CDR1 and CDR2: SGHAT, FQNNGV. CDR3 length equals 16 residues. The CDR3 DNA is TGTGCCAGCAGCCATTACGCTGGACTAGCGGGAAACCAGGAGTTCTTC. It is translated as CASSHYAGLAGNQEFF.

The rearrangement joins TRBV2 to TRBJ2-1; TRBD2 aligns across 13 bases. The CDR3 runs to 15 residues. Germline values: CDR1 SNHLY, CDR2 FYNNEI. J lost 8 bases, V lost 4 bases, and 5 bases had no gene match. The CDR3 protein is CASSGLAGGGDEQFF. In DNA form, the CDR3 reads TGTGCCAGCAGTGGACTAGCGGGAGGTGGTGATGAGCAGTTCTTC.

The CDR3 region has the DNA TGCAGCGGAAGGGACAGGGAGACCTACAATGAGCAGTTCTTC. Encoded protein: CSGRDRETYNEQFF. This chain connects TRBV29-1 to TRBJ2-1; 9 nucleotides agree with TRBD1. Germline V CDR1 and CDR2: SQVTM, ANQGSEA. This CDR3 contains 14 residues. J gave up 2 bases and V 7 bases, and 6 bases lay outside the gene matches.

The chain has TRBV5-6 and TRBJ1-4; 10 bases line up with TRBD1. After removal of 4 bases from V and 8 bases from J, the junction contained 8 bases not matched to a gene. Germline CDR1 is SGHDT and CDR2 is YYEEEE. The CDR3 sequence is 15 residues long. In nucleotides, the CDR3 is TGTGCCAGCAGCGACGGGACAGGGGTGGGCGAAAAACTGTTTTTT. Its protein product is CASSDGTGVGEKLFF.

The rearrangement joins TRBV11-2 to TRBJ2-5; D ambiguous. The CDR3 consists of 11 residues. Germline V lookup: CDR1 SGHAT, CDR2 FQNNGV. V lost 5 bases, J lost 2 bases, and 3 bases lay in between. This chain's CDR3 is CASSPQETQYF. DNA of the CDR3: TGTGCCAGCAGCCCACAAGAGACCCAGTACTTC.

This clone was seen only a few times. The CDR3 bases are TGTGCTAGTGGTTTAGAAGGGGGTCAGCCCCAGCATTTT. It is translated as CASGLEGGQPQHF. The chain is built from TRBV12-5 and TRBJ1-5; possible D gene TRBD1, 6 bases. Per the germline V gene, CDR1 is LGHNT and CDR2 is FRNRAP. V gave up 3 bases and J gave up 6 bases, with 9 bases separating them. The CDR3 totals 13 residues.

This chain uses TRBV27 with TRBJ2-7; D possibly corresponds to TRBD1 (6 bases). From germline, CDR1 is MNHEY and CDR2 SMNVEV (reference sequence). The V gene lost 2 bases and the J gene lost 6 bases, with 11 bases spanning the gap. This CDR3 comprises 13 residues. CDR3 residues: CASSLRLGGEQYF. CDR3 nucleotides: TGTGCCAGCAGTTTACGGCTAGGGGGCGAGCAGTACTTC.

This chain joins TRBV19 and TRBJ1-3; no reliable D call. Trimming cost V 1 base and J 1 base, with 8 bases left between them. The CDR3 covers 15 residues. The germline gives CDR1 LNHDA, CDR2 SQIVND (reference sequence). CDR3 amino acids: CASSIARRSGNTIYF. CDR3 in DNA: TGTGCCAGTAGTATAGCAAGGAGGTCTGGAAACACCATATATTTT. The full variable domain, in which reference TRBV19 and TRBJ1-3 provide the parts outside the CDR3, is DGGITQSPKYLFRKEGQNVTLSCEQNLNHDAMYWYRQDPGQGLRLIYYSQIVNDFQKGDIAEGYSVSREKKESFPLTVTSAQKNPTAFYLCASSIARRSGNTIYFGEGSWLTVV.

This clone came up a few times. This chain connects TRBV7-3 to TRBJ2-3; TRBD2 is a possible D gene (6 bases). Germline values: CDR1 SGHTA, CDR2 FQGTGA. V was cut by 6 bases and J by 5 bases, with 12 bases left in between. The CDR3 has 13 amino acids. As DNA, the CDR3 is TGTGCCAGCAGGGGACTGAGGGGAGATACGCAGTATTTT. It is translated as CASRGLRGDTQYF.

The chain links TRBV5-1 to TRBJ2-2, with a possible D match to TRBD1 (5 bases). CDR1 is SGHRS, CDR2 YFSETQ, per germline. The CDR3 length is 15 residues. The V end was cut by 4 bases, the J end by 7 bases, with 17 bases between. CDR3 DNA: TGCGCCAGCAGCCTACCTGCAGGGTATAACGGGGAGCTGTTTTTT. Amino acid sequence: CASSLPAGYNGELFF.

This chain joins TRBV5-1 and TRBJ1-3; the match to TRBD1 covers 7 bases. Trimming cost V 0 bases and J 0 bases; bases outside gene matches: 3. Germline assignment: CDR1 SGHRS and CDR2 YFSETQ. CDR3 size: 16 residues. CDR3 residues: CASSLGGTASGNTIYF. The CDR3 DNA reads as TGCGCCAGCAGCTTGGGGGGGACAGCCTCTGGAAACACCATATATTTT.

The chain joins TRBV3-1 (or the pseudogene TRBV3-2) to TRBJ2-3, with D perhaps TRBD2 (5 bases). V shed 4 bases and J shed 4 bases, with 12 bases lying between them. Per the germline V gene, CDR1 is LGHDT and CDR2 is YNNKEL (reference sequence). The CDR3 loop spans 14 amino acids. The CDR3 loop is CASSLRAGADTQYF. The DNA of the CDR3 is TGTGCCAGCAGCCTGAGGGCCGGGGCAGATACGCAGTATTTT.

The chain employs TRBV11-3 and TRBJ2-5; 9 positions agree with TRBD2. The CDR3 spans 18 residues. Germline assignment: CDR1 SGHNT and CDR2 YENEEA. V dropped 0 bases and J dropped 7; count of bases not matched to a gene: 15. The CDR3 DNA reads TGTGCCAGCAGCTTAGATCCCCTAGCGGGGTCGGGAAGACGGACCCAGTACTTC. This encodes CASSLDPLAGSGRRTQYF.

The chain links TRBV5-1 to TRBJ2-1; 7 bases line up with TRBD2. The CDR3 runs to 17 residues. Trimming removed 3 bases from V and 2 bases from J; junction bases left unmatched: 11. Germline values: CDR1 SGHRS, CDR2 YFSETQ. CDR3 sequence reads: CASSWSAGTPTYNEQFF. CDR3 DNA sequence: TGCGCCAGCAGCTGGTCAGCGGGAACACCAACCTACAATGAGCAGTTCTTC.

The chain carries TRBV7-2 and TRBJ2-7, with 9 positions matching TRBD2. The V segment lost 5 bases and the J segment 5 bases; nucleotides outside the gene matches: 10. The length of the CDR3 is 15 residues. Germline CDR1 reads SGHTA; CDR2 reads FQGNSA. The CDR3 DNA sequence: TGTGCCAGCAGCCCTGGGGCTAGCGGGAACAACGAGCAGTACTTC. Protein sequence: CASSPGASGNNEQYF.